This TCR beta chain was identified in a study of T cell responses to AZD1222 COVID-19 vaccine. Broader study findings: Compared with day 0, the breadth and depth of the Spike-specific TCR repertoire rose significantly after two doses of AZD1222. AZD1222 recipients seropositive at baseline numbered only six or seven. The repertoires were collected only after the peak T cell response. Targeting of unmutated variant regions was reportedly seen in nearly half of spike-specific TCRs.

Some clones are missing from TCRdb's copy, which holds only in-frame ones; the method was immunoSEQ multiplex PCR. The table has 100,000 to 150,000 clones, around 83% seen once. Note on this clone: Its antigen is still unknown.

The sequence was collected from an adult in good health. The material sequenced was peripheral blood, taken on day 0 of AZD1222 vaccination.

Here the CDR3 reads CASSLAAGGREKLFF. The CDR3 nucleotides are TGTGCCAGCAGCTTAGCGGCAGGGGGTCGTGAAAAACTGTTTTTT. This chain links TRBV7-2 with TRBJ1-4, with 7 positions matching TRBD1. The CDR3 is 15 residues long. The germline CDR1 and CDR2 sequences are SGHTA and FQGNSA. The junction had 5 bases not matched to a gene; V was cut back by 0 bases and J by 7 bases. The full variable domain, its missing parts supplied by reference TRBV7-2 and TRBJ1-4, is GAGVSQSPSNKVTEKGKDVELRCDPISGHTALYWYRQSLGQGLEFLIYFQGNSAPDKSGLPSDRFSAERTGGSVSTLTIQRTQQEDSAVYLCASSLAAGGREKLFFGSGTQLSVL.